This T cell receptor beta chain was sequenced for a study of CD8 T cells in ankylosing spondylitis. Study-level points and caveats: According to the report, clones linked to the disease were significantly enriched in matched synovial fluid samples taken from ankylosing spondylitis patients.

V was clipped by 7 bases and J by 10 bases, with 20 bases between them. The CDR3 spans 14 residues. Per germline, CDR1 SNHLY and CDR2 FYNNEI. This clonotype was seen a handful of times. What it binds is not known. From the 5' RACE reads, TCRdb called clonotypes with MiXCR, one entry per CDR3 protein. The repertoire consists of a few hundred thousand distinct CDR3 sequences, with roughly 20% occurring once and the leading ten covering roughly 3.6%. Material: blood, either unsorted or a sorted T cell fraction (not recorded which). V is TRBV2 and J is TRBJ2-1; possibly TRBD1 for D (6 bases). This receptor was obtained from a female donor with ankylosing spondylitis or in good health (not recorded which). Written as DNA, the CDR3 is TGTGCCAGCACTCGGGACAAGTCCATCGGCGAGCAGTTCTTC. It is translated as CASTRDKSIGEQFF.